The 25 T cell receptor beta chains in this list originate from one sample, sequenced in a study of T cells in Graves' hyperthyroidism and ophthalmopathy. Amplification of TCR beta CDR3 regions was performed using RNA transcripts as template. First-round RT-PCR of the TCR CDR3 relied on the HTBI primer set. TCRdb re-analysed the multiplex PCR reads in MiXCR, keeping a single row per CDR3 protein. The sample holds roughly 550,000 distinct CDR3 sequences; approximately 16% are singletons and the top ten take less than 30%. Sample: blood. Receptors were obtained from a woman under 40 with Graves' ophthalmopathy.

This clonotype appeared many times. The chain employs TRBV5-1 and TRBJ2-7, with 14 nucleotides matching TRBD2. V shed 8 bases and J 0 bases; nucleotides not matched to a gene: 10. CDR3 size: 17 residues. Germline V gene lookup returns CDR1 SGHRS and CDR2 YFSETQ. The DNA for the CDR3 is TGCGCCAGTACCGGACTAGCGGGAGGCAAAAGCTCCTACGAGCAGTACTTC. This gives the protein CASTGLAGGKSSYEQYF.

The V and J genes are TRBV20-1 and TRBJ2-7; 8 bases fit TRBD2. With 4 bases clipped from V and 5 bases from J, the junction kept 7 bases outside the gene matches. This CDR3 contains 13 residues. Germline V gene lookup returns CDR1 DFQATT and CDR2 SNEGSKA (reference sequence). For the CDR3, the DNA is TGCAGTGCTAACAGCGGGAGTGTCGACGAGCAGTACTTC. This translates into CSANSGSVDEQYF.

Ten or more counts support this clonotype. V and J are TRBV18 and TRBJ1-2; no reliable D call. Germline CDR1 reads KGHSH; CDR2 reads LQKENI. The germline V and J ends were trimmed by 6 bases and 4 bases, with 18 bases remaining between them. The CDR3 is 15 amino acids. CDR3 in DNA: TGTGCCAGCTCGAGCGGGGATCCCCTGGGCTATGGCTACACCTTC. It is translated as CASSSGDPLGYGYTF.

This clonotype has at least ten counts. The chain couples TRBV28 to TRBJ2-7, with D perhaps matching TRBD1 (5 bases). V lost 6 bases to trimming and J lost 3 bases, with 15 bases between them. The CDR3 extends over 14 amino acids. Germline V gives CDR1 MDHEN, CDR2 SYDVKM. This CDR3 reads CASRAQGTYYEQYF. In nucleotides, the CDR3 is TGTGCCAGCAGGGCTCAGGGAACTTACTACGAGCAGTACTTC.

The chain links TRBV29-1 to TRBJ1-3, with D unclear. The CDR3 spans 13 residues. Germline loops: CDR1 SQVTM, CDR2 ANQGSEA. Trimming removed 4 bases at V and 0 bases at J, with 7 bases between. Here the CDR3 DNA reads TGCAGCGTTGGGTCTGCCTCTGGAAACACCATATATTTT. It encodes CSVGSASGNTIYF.

This clonotype has more than one count but fewer than ten. This chain links TRBV4-2 with TRBJ2-7, with 11 bases lining up with TRBD2. This CDR3 region has 17 residues. J gave up 0 bases and V 1 base, and 5 bases lay outside the gene matches. Germline assignment: CDR1 LGHNA and CDR2 YNFKEQ. CDR3 loop: CASSQVSGRDISYEQYF. The DNA of the CDR3 is TGTGCCAGCAGCCAAGTTAGCGGGAGGGATATCTCCTACGAGCAGTACTTC.

The rearrangement joins TRBV6-4 to TRBJ2-1; TRBD2 aligns across 9 bases. CDR1 is MRHNA and CDR2 is SNTAGT in the germline V gene. Losses at the gene ends were 6 bases for V and 9 bases for J; bases not matched to a gene: 9. The CDR3 is 14 amino acids. The CDR3 protein is CASRATSGLGEQFF. For the CDR3, the DNA is TGTGCCAGCAGAGCGACTAGCGGTTTGGGTGAGCAGTTCTTC.

Ten or more counts support this clonotype. The chain employs TRBV20-1 and TRBJ1-1, with D unresolved. CDR1 and CDR2 from the germline V gene are DFQATT and SNEGSKA (reference sequence). V was pared by 6 bases and J by 1 base, with 15 bases between. The CDR3 runs 14 residues. CDR3 coding DNA: TGCAGTGCCGAAACGCCTGTAGGGAACACTGAAGCTTTCTTT. It is translated as CSAETPVGNTEAFF.

This clonotype has at least ten counts. The V and J genes are TRBV11-2 and TRBJ2-1; possible D gene TRBD1, 6 bases. Germline V CDR1 and CDR2: SGHAT, FQNNGV. V lost 1 base, J lost 5 bases, and 6 bases lay in between. The CDR3 is 13 amino acids. In DNA form, the CDR3 reads TGTGCCAGCAGCTTAGGGACAGACAATGAGCAGTTCTTC. It translates to CASSLGTDNEQFF.

In this sample, this clonotype turned up many times. The chain joins TRBV30 to TRBJ2-7, with D hard to call. The germline CDR1 and CDR2 sequences are GTSNPN and SVGIG (reference sequence). This CDR3 spans 12 amino acids. V lost 0 bases and J lost 0, with 3 bases in between. CDR3 in amino acids: CAWSVLSYEQYF. The CDR3 DNA reads TGTGCCTGGAGTGTACTCTCCTACGAGCAGTACTTC. Filled out from reference TRBV30 and TRBJ2-7, the complete variable domain reads SQTIHQWPATLVQPVGSPLSLECTVEGTSNPNLYWYRQAAGRGLQLLFYSVGIGQISSEVPQNLSASRPQDRQFILSSKKLLLSDSGFYLCAWSVLSYEQYFGPGTRLTVT.

At least ten counts were recorded for this clonotype. V usage is TRBV28 and J usage is TRBJ2-7, with TRBD2 matching 10 bases. The CDR3 sequence is 17 residues long. CDR1 and CDR2 from the germline V gene are MDHEN and SYDVKM. The V and J ends lost 6 bases and 0 bases, in that order; junction bases with no gene match: 11. The DNA of the CDR3 is TGTGCCAGCAGGTATCCGGGACTAGCGCGCCACTCCTACGAGCAGTACTTC. It specifies CASRYPGLARHSYEQYF.

This clonotype was seen a handful of times. The chain links TRBV6-5 to TRBJ2-1; 10 nucleotides align to TRBD1. The CDR3 contains 16 residues. CDR1 and CDR2 (germline): MNHEY, SVGAGI. Germline trimming cut 2 bases from V and 2 bases from J; bases unmatched to any gene: 3. As DNA, the CDR3 is TGTGCCAGCAGTTACGCGACAGGGGGCGCCTACAATGAGCAGTTCTTC. This gives the protein CASSYATGGAYNEQFF.

This clonotype turned up a few times. The rearrangement joins TRBV4-3 to TRBJ1-5; no definite D call. This CDR3 spans 14 amino acids. Between the trimmed V and J ends, which lost 2 bases and 4 bases, there was a span of 9 bases. In germline, CDR1 is LGHNA, CDR2 YSLEER. The CDR3 region has the DNA TGCGCCAGCAGCCAAAGCGGAGGGAATCAGCCCCAGCATTTT. It is translated as CASSQSGGNQPQHF.

This clonotype was counted ten times or more. The rearrangement uses TRBV11-2 and TRBJ2-7; 8 nucleotides line up with TRBD2. The junction had 15 bases not matched to a gene; V was cut back by 5 bases and J by 3 bases. This CDR3 contains 17 residues. Germline V CDR1 and CDR2: SGHAT, FQNNGV. Here the CDR3 reads CASSRRAGERRGYEQYF. For the CDR3, the DNA is TGTGCCAGCAGCCGTAGAGCGGGAGAGCGCAGAGGCTACGAGCAGTACTTC.

The sample holds many counts of this clonotype. V and J are TRBV12-3 or TRBV12-4 and TRBJ1-2, with D unclear. This CDR3 comprises 13 residues. Trimming stripped 10 bases from V and 5 bases from J, with 17 bases between. The CDR3 loop is CAIKLALRYGYTF. The DNA for the CDR3 is TGTGCCATAAAACTTGCCCTTCGGTATGGCTACACCTTC.

This clonotype occurred once. The V and J genes are TRBV3-1 and TRBJ1-2; 7 bases line up with TRBD1. The trim removed 5 bases at V and 4 bases at J, leaving 7 bases unmatched. Germline values: CDR1 LGHDT, CDR2 YNNKEL (reference sequence). This CDR3 has 14 residues. The CDR3 loop reads CASSLEGAAYGYTF. The CDR3 DNA is TGTGCCAGCAGCTTGGAGGGGGCGGCCTATGGCTACACCTTC. The entire variable domain, with the rest obtained from reference TRBV3-1 and TRBJ1-2, is as follows: DTAVSQTPKYLVTQMGNDKSIKCEQNLGHDTMYWYKQDSKKFLKIMFSYNNKELIINETVPNRFSPKSPDKAHLNLHINSLELGDSAVYFCASSLEGAAYGYTFGSGTRLTVV.

This clonotype appeared many times. The chain combines TRBV20-1 with TRBJ2-3; possibly TRBD2 for D (6 bases). CDR1 and CDR2 (germline): DFQATT, SNEGSKA (reference sequence). V was cut by 5 bases and J by 6 bases, with 21 bases left in between. This CDR3 is 15 amino acids long. CDR3 region: CSAEPGRERLDTQYF. The CDR3 coding sequence is TGCAGTGCTGAACCTGGTCGGGAGCGATTGGATACGCAGTATTTT.

This clonotype has just a few counts. The V and J genes are TRBV9 and TRBJ2-1, with D maybe TRBD2 (6 bases). Germline V gene lookup returns CDR1 SGDLS and CDR2 YYNGEE. V lost 3 bases and J 0 bases, leaving 13 bases between the germline ends. The CDR3 extends over 16 amino acids. The DNA of the CDR3 is TGTGCCAGCAGCGGACACGGGGGATCCTCCTACAATGAGCAGTTCTTC. This gives the protein CASSGHGGSSYNEQFF.

This clonotype was seen repeatedly, ten times or more. This sequence joins TRBV11-2 and TRBJ2-5, with D perhaps matching TRBD2 (6 bases). The V and J ends lost 1 base and 5 bases respectively, with 17 bases between them. The length of the CDR3 is 16 residues. CDR1 SGHAT and CDR2 FQNNGV come from the germline V gene. The CDR3, as DNA: TGTGCCAGCAGCTTAGTGGGGACCAGAGGAGGGGAGACCCAGTACTTC. Translated, it gives CASSLVGTRGGETQYF.

The sample holds many counts of this clonotype. This chain joins TRBV10-3 and TRBJ2-2; 9 positions match TRBD2. The length of the CDR3 is 16 residues. In germline, CDR1 is ENHRY, CDR2 SYGVKD. V shed 0 bases and J 1 base; nucleotides not matched to a gene: 0. The CDR3 loop reads CAISESLAGNTGELFF. DNA of the CDR3: TGTGCCATCAGTGAGTCACTAGCGGGGAACACCGGGGAGCTGTTTTTT.

This clonotype was detected many times. The CDR3 loop reads CRVGQGAVTEAFF. CDR3 coding DNA: TGCAGGGTCGGACAGGGGGCTGTGACTGAAGCTTTCTTT. The chain is built from TRBV20-1 and TRBJ1-1; 11 positions match TRBD1. The CDR3 runs 13 residues. CDR1 and CDR2 (germline): DFQATT, SNEGSKA (reference sequence).

Details on this clonotype: This clone may be a read error of a much larger clone one base away. V gene TRBV20-1 combines with J gene TRBJ2-2; TRBD2 aligns across 10 bases. With 5 bases clipped from V and 5 bases from J, the junction kept 8 bases outside the gene matches. Germline CDR1 DFQATT, CDR2 SNEGSKA (reference sequence). This CDR3 spans 15 amino acids. The CDR3 DNA sequence: TGCAGTGCTCTACTAGCGGGGAGGGCAACCGGGGAGCTGTTTTTT. Amino acid sequence: CSALLAGRATGELFF.

The CDR3 here is CSASVSGRSTNYGYTF. CDR3 sequence (DNA): TGCAGTGCTAGTGTTTCCGGACGGAGCACTAACTATGGCTACACCTTC. This chain links TRBV20-1 with TRBJ1-2, with D unclear. Germline V gives CDR1 DFQATT, CDR2 SNEGSKA (reference sequence). Between the trimmed V and J ends, which lost 3 bases and 0 bases, there was a span of 17 bases. The length of the CDR3 is 16 residues.

DNA for the CDR3: TGTGCCAGCAGCTTAGCGGGACAGGGAACGAACACTGAAGCTTTCTTT. Amino acid sequence: CASSLAGQGTNTEAFF. V and J are TRBV7-2 and TRBJ1-1; 9 bases are shared with TRBD1. Germline V lookup: CDR1 SGHTA, CDR2 FQGNSA. With 0 bases clipped from V and 1 base from J, the junction kept 3 bases outside the gene matches. The CDR3 consists of 16 residues.

This clonotype was observed a handful of times. This chain joins TRBV24-1 and TRBJ2-1; D gene uncertain. Trimming took off 5 bases at V and 0 bases at J, with 13 bases between the two ends. The germline V gene encodes CDR1 KGHDR and CDR2 SFDVKD. The CDR3 sequence is 16 residues long. The CDR3 reads CATSGTTGRSYNEQFF. Here the CDR3 DNA reads TGTGCCACCAGTGGCACCACCGGACGCTCCTACAATGAGCAGTTCTTC.